This TCR beta chain was observed in a study of blood T cells in healthy people across ages. Study information: Roughly one uniquely barcoded beta molecule per two T cells was captured.

Then a second PCR, running about 6 to 12 cycles, was carried out with a sample-barcoded 5' primer and a J-beta primer mix. TCRdb recomputed calls from the 5' RACE reads with MiXCR, one row per CDR3 protein. The sample consists of fewer than 900,000 distinct CDR3 sequences, about 36% of them appearing once. Trimming at V came to 7 bases and at J to 5 bases, leaving 6 bases not matched to a gene. CDR3 length: 14 amino acids. Germline CDR1 MNHEY, CDR2 SVGAGI. Sample donors were healthy Caucasian individuals that came from Russia, aged roughly 6 to 100. The receptor was derived from a man aged 18 to 29 in good health. The gene calls are TRBV6-5 and TRBJ1-1, with 11 nucleotides matching TRBD1. The sequenced sample consisted of blood. CDR3 protein: CASNEGQGVTEAFF. The CDR3 nucleotides are TGTGCCAGCAACGAGGGACAGGGGGTAACTGAAGCTTTCTTT.